The T cell receptor beta chain under discussion was sequenced for a study of T and B cells in COVID-19 patients. BIOMED2 TRB-A/B primer pools were used in multiplex TRB PCR. TCRdb passed the multiplex PCR reads through MiXCR, listing each CDR3 protein once. The sample contains some 7,800 distinct CDR3 sequences, roughly 26% of which appear only once. This clonotype was detected ten times or more. Each TRB amplification used roughly 240-550 ng of genomic DNA from blood. The CDR3 contains 15 residues. Deletions cut 0 bases from V and 0 bases from J, with 6 bases between. Germline CDR1 and CDR2: KGHSH and LQKENI.

What was sequenced was blood. This sequence originates from a human donor who had recovered from COVID-19. The V gene is TRBV18, the J gene TRBJ1-3; D uncertain. CDR3 nucleotide sequence: TGTGCCAGCTCACCACCAGGGAACTCTGGAAACACCATATATTTT. Residues: CASSPPGNSGNTIYF.